This T cell receptor beta chain was documented in a study of blood T cell repertoires in COVID-19. Participants had their cohort set by participant-reported clinical history. Authors' analysis steps: Quantification of nucleated cells was approximated via reference gene primer amplification. Using immunoSEQ multiplex PCR, the repertoire was profiled, and TCRdb retains in-frame clones only, with some absent. V and J calls and clone size are as listed in that table; D and trimming were resolved from the DNA. Of 250,000 to 300,000 clones listed, around 80% are singletons. CDR3 length: 15 amino acids. Per germline, CDR1 MGHDK and CDR2 SYGVNS. Trimming removed 4 bases from V and 1 base from J, with 12 bases in between.

The specimen was PBMCs or T cells enriched from blood (not recorded which). The chain has TRBV25-1 and TRBJ2-3; possible D gene TRBD2, 5 bases. The source is a man aged 30 to 45 with acute COVID-19. In DNA form, the CDR3 reads TGTGCCAGCAGTGTATGGCGGGCGGGCACAGATACGCAGTATTTT. It yields the protein CASSVWRAGTDTQYF.